This T cell receptor (beta chain) stems from a study of metastatic and nonmetastatic thyroid tumors. This clone was counted ten times or more. Its antigen is unknown. TCRdb ran MiXCR on the PCR reads. The table has about 59,000 clones, 15% to 20% seen once; the top ten hold roughly a tenth. The CDR3 has 14 amino acids. Germline V gene data show CDR1 as MDHEN and CDR2 as SYDVKM. V was clipped by 5 bases and J by 5 bases, with 15 bases between them. Study-wide points: TCR beta diversity was reportedly significantly higher in malignant thyroid tumors than benign nodules, in blood and tumor.

None of the patients had undergone any treatment ahead of thyroid surgery. Sequencing used blood. This chain uses TRBV28 with TRBJ2-5; the D is unclear. This clonotype was sampled from a male donor with papillary thyroid cancer or a benign thyroid nodule (not recorded which). Some clones in this sample may be carry-over from other donors' samples. The CDR3: CASSLSPLWETQYF. CDR3 nucleotide sequence: TGTGCCAGCAGTCTCAGCCCCTTGTGGGAGACCCAGTACTTC.